The present T cell receptor beta chain was sequenced within a study of beta chain features in type 1 diabetes (dated by TCRdb to 2016 to 2019). General notes on the study: Mean age, gender distribution, total cell number and subset yield did not differ between patients and healthy donors. The study compared the TCRB repertoires of sorted circulating CD4+ T cell subsets in recently diagnosed type 1 diabetes patients with those in matched healthy donors. Regulatory and stem cell-like memory subsets were isolated from only 8 patients and 8 healthy donors, whereas naive and central memory subsets came from all 30 or so donors. A total of roughly 99 million sorted cells were examined across all samples, and the number of cells per subset was strongly correlated with RNA yield.

Sequences SQVTM (CDR1) and ANQGSEA (CDR2) are obtained from the germline V gene. Trimming at the junction amounts to 4 bases on V and 10 bases on J, and the germline ends lie 11 bases apart. The CDR3 contains 11 residues, cysteine and phenylalanine counted. Of the read, only the CDR3 DNA is kept; its 33 bases are in frame from base 1. Overall results and qualifications from the work: Sequencing cDNA rather than genomic DNA could over-represent highly expressing activated cells, although activation and CD3 levels did not differ between groups. The naive, central memory and regulatory TCRB repertoires appeared to resemble one another more closely among patients than among healthy donors. HLA sub-analyses involved small numbers of individuals, so any influence of HLA type on TCRB rearrangement remained unresolved. PCR might favor shorter templates, but patient and control samples were amplified and corrected together, so any skew would affect both groups equally. Type 1 diabetes patients showed a moderate but significant shortening of TCRB CDR3 length in all four CD4+ subsets. Fewer insertions and more nucleotide deletions at VDJ recombination sites were observed in patients with type 1 diabetes, implying thymic rearrangement abnormalities.

From each donor, a single peripheral blood sample of about 100 mL on average was drawn into heparinised tubes. Naive, central memory, regulatory and stem cell-like memory CD4+ T cells were sorted on a BD FACSAria II using a panel including CD45RO, CCR7, CD25, CD127, CD95 and CD27. Every sorted population had a purity above 95%. PBMCs were isolated right away by Lymphoprep density gradient centrifugation and were stained directly, without culture. So that batch effects would be minimized, each experiment stained and sorted samples in pairs, pairing one healthy donor with one patient. As concerns this clone: Its antigen has not been determined. Within one base of it there is no much larger clone, and no base qualities were kept.

The High Capacity cDNA Reverse Transcription Kit was used to reverse transcribe all of the isolated RNA, meaning that expressed TCRB transcripts were what got sequenced. Deep immunoSEQ sequencing was applied to naive, central memory and regulatory T cell samples, giving an average of approximately 3.8 million total reads per sample. After sorted cells were lysed in RLT buffer, RNA was extracted with DNase-treated RNeasy Micro or Mini kits, with the choice depending on cell number. Each cell subset was processed on its own to prevent cross-contamination, while patient and healthy donor samples were processed together. TCRB sequences were amplified from cDNA with the immunoSEQ multiplex PCR, producing 87-bp fragments spanning the CDR3 region. Sequencing of the amplicons was done on the Illumina HiSeq platform. Per the source publication's procedure: PCR bias was computationally corrected using synthetic template baselines, reads within Hamming distance 2 were collapsed, and singletons that could not be merged were discarded. By aligning reads against IMGT, V, D and J genes, CDR3 length, and insertions or deletions at six rearrangement sites were assigned. Clonotype counts were normalized to sorted cell number within each subset before computing true diversity and Gini coefficients with the tcR R package. Repertoire sharing was quantified using the overlap coefficient calculated on TCRB nucleotide sequences. Out-of-frame TCRB sequences from naive cells were analyzed to stand in for the pre-selection repertoire. The immuneACCESS repertoire file appears here via TCRdb, limited to in-frame rearrangements. These files lack a portion of the clones; in checked studies, under half of the deficit traces to unresolved V genes, and the cause of the others is not known. V and J calls and clone size are copied from that table; D and trimming were computed from the DNA. For this sample there are hundreds of thousands of clones; approximately 30% appear just once. The ten largest clones capture roughly 0.066% of the sample.

The V and J genes are TRBV29-1 and TRBJ2-1; the D segment cannot be called with confidence. This sequence was found in a young man in good health. Sequenced sample: naive CD4+ T cells from blood. According to the study, the label for this sample's cell subset or site signals: true naive CD4+ T cells. The CDR3 in this case is CSVAMGIEQFF. The DNA is as follows: TGCAGCGTTGCTATGGGTATCGAGCAGTTCTTC.